The 30 T cell receptor beta chains in this list originate from one sample, sequenced in a study of T cell responses to AZD1222 COVID-19 vaccine. Sequencing used immunoSEQ multiplex PCR; TCRdb keeps in-frame clones, though not all of them. The table records about 81,000 clones, just over 90% of them present only once. The starting material was peripheral blood, obtained 28 days after the second AZD1222 dose. All receptors derive from an adult who received the AZD1222 COVID-19 vaccine.

This sequence joins TRBV6-1 and TRBJ2-5, with D perhaps assigned TRBD1 or TRBD2 (5 bases each). The CDR3 is 16 amino acids. CDR1 is MNHNS, CDR2 SASEGT, per germline. The V end lost 2 bases, the J end lost 2 bases, and 15 bases lay between the germline ends. The CDR3 sequence is CASSELRGKGQETQYF. The CDR3 DNA reads TGTGCCAGCAGTGAATTGAGAGGGAAGGGGCAAGAGACCCAGTACTTC.

V usage is TRBV5-6 and J usage is TRBJ2-7; D possibly matches TRBD1 or TRBD2 (5 bases each). Trimming took 4 bases from V and 6 from J, leaving 29 bases between them. The length of the CDR3 is 18 residues. CDR1 and CDR2 from the germline V gene are SGHDT and YYEEEE. The CDR3 protein is CASSPRFLPGPRRSEQYF. CDR3 coding DNA: TGTGCCAGCAGCCCGAGATTCCTCCCGGGACCGAGAAGGTCCGAGCAGTACTTC. Variable domain in full (rest from reference TRBV5-6 and TRBJ2-7): DAGVTQSPTHLIKTRGQQVTLRCSPKSGHDTVSWYQQALGQGPQFIFQYYEEEERQRGNFPDRFSGHQFPNYSSELNVNALLLGDSALYLCASSPRFLPGPRRSEQYFGPGTRLTVT.

This clone was counted a single time. This chain joins TRBV18 and TRBJ2-1, with 13 bases identical to TRBD2. CDR1 is KGHSH, CDR2 LQKENI, per germline. The CDR3 totals 16 residues. Trimming took 7 bases from V and 1 from J; bases not matched to a gene: 4. The CDR3 sequence is CASLGTSGISYNEQFF. In nucleotides, the CDR3 is TGTGCCAGCTTAGGGACTAGCGGGATTTCCTACAATGAGCAGTTCTTC.

V gene TRBV3-1 (or the pseudogene TRBV3-2) combines with J gene TRBJ1-2, with D tentatively TRBD1 (5 bases). CDR3 length: 16 residues. The germline V gene has CDR1 LGHDT and CDR2 YNNKEL (reference sequence). Trimming shortened V by 1 base and J by 3 bases, and 15 bases separated the two germline ends. The CDR3 here is CASSQVGKGLDYGYTF. CDR3 in DNA: TGTGCCAGCAGCCAAGTGGGTAAGGGGCTTGACTATGGCTACACCTTC.

In this sample, this clone turned up once. The chain combines TRBV7-9 with TRBJ2-7, with a weak D call TRBD1 (6 bases). V lost 5 bases and J 0 bases, leaving 11 bases between the germline ends. This CDR3 has 14 amino acids. CDR1 is SEHNR, CDR2 FQNEAQ, per germline (reference sequence). This chain's CDR3 is CASSRDTYSYEQYF. CDR3 in DNA: TGTGCCAGCAGCCGGGACACCTACTCCTACGAGCAGTACTTC.

The chain joins TRBV24-1 to TRBJ1-2; the match to TRBD1 covers 12 bases. V lost 3 bases to trimming and J lost 4 bases; unmatched junction nucleotides: 5. The CDR3 is 16 amino acids. CDR1 and CDR2 (germline): KGHDR, SFDVKD. CDR3 sequence reads: CATSDQGTGGVYGYTF. CDR3 coding DNA: TGTGCCACCAGTGATCAGGGGACAGGGGGCGTCTATGGCTACACCTTC.

The chain couples TRBV18 to TRBJ2-1; D is uncertain. The V end lost 2 bases, the J end lost 6 bases, and 8 bases lay between the germline ends. CDR3 length equals 13 residues. Germline V gene data show CDR1 as KGHSH and CDR2 as LQKENI. DNA of the CDR3: TGTGCCAGCTCACCATTCGCTCCCAATGAGCAGTTCTTC. Its translation is CASSPFAPNEQFF. The full variable domain, in which reference TRBV18 and TRBJ2-1 provide the parts outside the CDR3, is NAGVMQNPRHLVRRRGQEARLRCSPMKGHSHVYWYRQLPEEGLKFMVYLQKENIIDESGMPKERFSAEFPKEGPSILRIQQVVRGDSAAYFCASSPFAPNEQFFGPGTRLTVL.

The chain couples TRBV29-1 to TRBJ1-2; 7 bases fit TRBD1. The CDR3 spans 12 residues. Germline-derived CDR1 and CDR2 are SQVTM and ANQGSEA. V lost 8 bases to trimming and J lost 8 bases; unmatched junction nucleotides: 11. CDR3: CSLGTDQGGYTF. The CDR3 DNA sequence: TGCAGCCTGGGGACAGACCAAGGGGGCTACACCTTC.

V and J are TRBV7-8 and TRBJ1-5, with TRBD1 identical over 8 bases. This CDR3 spans 14 amino acids. Germline lookup yields CDR1 SGHVS and CDR2 FQNEAQ. Unmatched junction bases numbered 3, after V lost 5 bases and J lost 3 bases. The CDR3 region has the DNA TGTGCCAGCAGCCGGACAGGGATCAATCAGCCCCAGCATTTT. It translates to CASSRTGINQPQHF.

This chain joins TRBV11-2 and TRBJ1-2; D is perhaps TRBD1 (5 bases). Trimming stripped 7 bases from V and 6 bases from J, with 15 bases between. This CDR3 is 13 amino acids long. The germline V gene encodes CDR1 SGHAT and CDR2 FQNNGV. DNA for the CDR3: TGTGCCAGCAACAGACGAGGGGTCCATGGCTACACCTTC. Translating it yields CASNRRGVHGYTF.

The CDR3 spells CASSLVYAGGYTF. The CDR3 coding sequence is TGTGCCAGCAGCTTGGTGTACGCTGGTGGCTACACCTTC. The rearrangement uses TRBV5-5 and TRBJ1-2, with no clear D. V was shortened by 0 bases and J by 7 bases, with 10 bases between the two germline ends. Per the germline V gene, CDR1 is SGHKS and CDR2 is YYEKEE (reference sequence). The CDR3 runs to 13 residues. Complete variable domain (other parts from reference TRBV5-5 and TRBJ1-2): DAGVTQSPTHLIKTRGQQVTLRCSPISGHKSVSWYQQVLGQGPQFIFQYYEKEERGRGNFPDRFSARQFPNYSSELNVNALLLGDSALYLCASSLVYAGGYTFGSGTRLTVV.

CDR3 DNA: TGTGCCAGCAAGGCCTTGGGTCACCAAGAGACCCAGTACTTC. The encoded protein is CASKALGHQETQYF. This chain joins TRBV27 and TRBJ2-5; no definite D call. CDR1 and CDR2 (germline): MNHEY, SMNVEV (reference sequence). This CDR3 is built from 14 residues. The V and J ends lost 7 bases and 0 bases respectively, with 12 bases between them.

About this clone itself: One end of the junction does not line up with germline, which may come from a read error. The gene calls are TRBV28 and TRBJ1-2; D unresolved. This CDR3 spans 14 amino acids. The V gene's germline CDR1 is MDHEN and CDR2 SYDVKM. The CDR3 DNA follows: TGTGCCAGCAGCTTATGGACGAGCACTAATGGCTACACCTTC. Protein product: CASSLWTSTNGYTF.

This clone was seen repeatedly, ten times or more. The same CDR3 is also encoded by other DNA sequences in this sample. J is TRBJ2-7 and V is TRBV5-1; D unresolved. The CDR3 totals 12 residues. The V end was cut by 0 bases, the J end by 4 bases, with 5 bases between. The V gene's germline CDR1 is SGHRS and CDR2 YFSETQ. The CDR3 bases are TGCGCCAGCAGCTTGGTTGGGTACGAGCAGTACTTC. Translating it yields CASSLVGYEQYF.

The table lists this clone with a count of one. V gene TRBV6-1 combines with J gene TRBJ1-2, with TRBD1 matching over 7 bases. The trim removed 2 bases at V and 4 bases at J, leaving 4 bases unmatched. CDR3 length: 14 amino acids. Germline loops: CDR1 MNHNS, CDR2 SASEGT. CDR3 protein: CASSEKEGAYGYTF. The CDR3 DNA reads TGTGCCAGCAGTGAAAAGGAGGGGGCCTATGGCTACACCTTC.

This chain uses TRBV28 with TRBJ1-5, with a tentative D call TRBD1 (6 bases). CDR3 length: 15 residues. The germline CDR1 and CDR2 sequences are MDHEN and SYDVKM. V lost 3 bases and J 4 bases, leaving 13 bases between the germline ends. CDR3 in DNA: TGTGCCAGCAGTTTTCCCGGAGGGGGGAATCAGCCCCAGCATTTT. Protein product: CASSFPGGGNQPQHF.

The V and J genes are TRBV12-3 or TRBV12-4 and TRBJ2-7; D possibly corresponds to TRBD1 (5 bases). Trimming removed 5 bases at V and 0 bases at J, with 8 bases between. The CDR3 covers 13 residues. CDR3 bases: TGTGCCAGCAGTCCGGACATCTCCTACGAGCAGTACTTC. Translation gives CASSPDISYEQYF.

The rearrangement links TRBV28 to TRBJ1-5; D not certain. V gave up 6 bases and J gave up 8 bases, with 11 bases separating them. The CDR3 loop spans 12 amino acids. CDR1 is MDHEN, CDR2 SYDVKM, per germline. The CDR3, as DNA: TGTGCCAGCAGACGGACGACGAAGCCCCAGCATTTT. As protein: CASRRTTKPQHF.

The V and J genes are TRBV11-2 and TRBJ2-7; a weak D match, TRBD2 (5 bases). The germline V gene has CDR1 SGHAT and CDR2 FQNNGV. The CDR3 contains 15 residues. The ends were cut back, 0 bases at V and 1 base at J, with 10 bases in the middle. The CDR3 loop reads CASSLDAGSSYEQYF. Here the CDR3 DNA reads TGTGCCAGCAGCTTAGATGCGGGCTCGTCCTACGAGCAGTACTTC.

The rearrangement links TRBV5-1 to TRBJ1-4, with 7 bases lining up with TRBD1. The CDR3 has 20 amino acids. CDR1 and CDR2 from the germline V gene are SGHRS and YFSETQ. V dropped 0 bases and J dropped 2; count of bases not matched to a gene: 16. The CDR3 DNA is TGCGCCAGCAGCTTGGCAGGTCGTAGTAAGGGGGCACAGACTAATGAAAAACTGTTTTTT. Protein product: CASSLAGRSKGAQTNEKLFF. Filled out from reference TRBV5-1 and TRBJ1-4, the complete variable domain reads KAGVTQTPRYLIKTRGQQVTLSCSPISGHRSVSWYQQTPGQGLQFLFEYFSETQRNKGNFPGRFSGRQFSNSRSEMNVSTLELGDSALYLCASSLAGRSKGAQTNEKLFFGSGTQLSVL.

The V call is TRBV7-9, the J call TRBJ2-3, with D hard to call. Per germline, CDR1 SEHNR and CDR2 FQNEAQ (reference sequence). The V end was cut by 1 base, the J end by 2 bases, with 13 bases between. The CDR3 totals 16 residues. As DNA, the CDR3 is TGTGCCAGCAGCTTAGTACGCCACCTAGACACAGATACGCAGTATTTT. Translating gives CASSLVRHLDTDTQYF. The full variable domain, with the rest looked up from reference TRBV7-9 and TRBJ2-3, is DTGVSQNPRHKITKRGQNVTFRCDPISEHNRLYWYRQTLGQGPEFLTYFQNEAQLEKSRLLSDRFSAERPKGSFSTLEIQRTEQGDSAMYLCASSLVRHLDTDTQYFGPGTRLTVL.

The V and J genes are TRBV24-1 and TRBJ1-5; TRBD1 aligns across 8 bases. Germline lookup yields CDR1 KGHDR and CDR2 SFDVKD. V dropped 9 bases and J dropped 4; count of bases not matched to a gene: 7. This CDR3 has 14 residues. For the CDR3, the DNA is TGTGCCACCGGGAGACAGGGGACGAATCAGCCCCAGCATTTT. Amino acids: CATGRQGTNQPQHF.

The chain uses TRBV27 and TRBJ1-5, with D maybe TRBD1 (5 bases). Trimming shortened V by 6 bases and J by 6 bases, and 18 bases separated the two germline ends. In germline, CDR1 is MNHEY, CDR2 SMNVEV (reference sequence). This CDR3 is built from 15 residues. The CDR3 DNA is TGTGCCAGCAGACACACAGGCCGGGGGAGTCAGCCCCAGCATTTT. Amino acids: CASRHTGRGSQPQHF.

The chain combines TRBV4-2 with TRBJ1-6; TRBD1 aligns across 9 bases. Germline V gene data show CDR1 as LGHNA and CDR2 as YNFKEQ. CDR3 length equals 16 residues. After removal of 2 bases from V and 7 bases from J, the junction contained 6 bases not matched to a gene. CDR3 amino acids: CASSQPLGTGNSPLHF. The CDR3 DNA follows: TGTGCCAGCAGCCAACCCTTAGGGACAGGGAATTCACCCCTCCACTTT.

The genes are TRBV6-5 and TRBJ2-6; no reliable D call. Trimming took 0 bases from V and 0 from J, leaving 6 bases between them. The CDR3 is made up of 16 amino acids. Germline CDR1 MNHEY, CDR2 SVGAGI. CDR3 sequence (DNA): TGTGCCAGCAGTTACTCTATTAGCTCTGGGGCCAACGTCCTGACTTTC. Protein sequence: CASSYSISSGANVLTF.

This chain joins TRBV19 and TRBJ1-3, with D possibly matching TRBD1 (6 bases). The CDR3 has 16 amino acids. The germline V and J ends were trimmed by 7 bases and 3 bases, with 19 bases remaining between them. The germline gives CDR1 LNHDA, CDR2 SQIVND (reference sequence). CDR3 coding DNA: TGTGCCAGTACCCCCCAGGGGCGAAACTATGGAAACACCATATATTTT. It translates to CASTPQGRNYGNTIYF.

This clone was detected only once. The chain links TRBV28 to TRBJ2-7; 8 bases match TRBD2. CDR3 size: 15 residues. The germline gives CDR1 MDHEN, CDR2 SYDVKM. J gave up 1 base and V 6 bases, and 8 bases lay outside the gene matches. CDR3 bases: TGTGCCAGCAGCACTGGACTAGCTAATTCCTACGAGCAGTACTTC. It is translated as CASSTGLANSYEQYF. The full variable domain, its missing parts supplied by reference TRBV28 and TRBJ2-7, is DVKVTQSSRYLVKRTGEKVFLECVQDMDHENMFWYRQDPGLGLRLIYFSYDVKMKEKGDIPEGYSVSREKKERFSLILESASTNQTSMYLCASSTGLANSYEQYFGPGTRLTVT.

The chain links TRBV5-1 to TRBJ1-1, with TRBD1 as a possible D gene (5 bases). This CDR3 spans 15 amino acids. Trimming left V 6 bases short and J 4 bases short, with 19 bases between. Germline V gene sequence: CDR1 SGHRS, CDR2 YFSETQ. CDR3 amino acids: CASTPAGSGTTEAFF. The CDR3 nucleotides are TGCGCCAGCACACCGGCGGGCTCGGGGACCACTGAAGCTTTCTTT.

The V call is TRBV30, the J call TRBJ2-7; D is possibly TRBD1 (5 bases). This CDR3 spans 12 amino acids. Trimming removed 5 bases from V and 0 bases from J, with 8 bases in between. Germline loops: CDR1 GTSNPN, CDR2 SVGIG (reference sequence). CDR3 protein: CAWGAVSYEQYF. The CDR3 coding sequence is TGTGCCTGGGGGGCCGTCTCCTACGAGCAGTACTTC.

V usage is TRBV6-1 and J usage is TRBJ1-5; D remains ambiguous. The CDR3 has 14 amino acids. In germline, CDR1 is MNHNS, CDR2 SASEGT. Trimming stripped 1 base from V and 5 bases from J, with 9 bases between. The chain's CDR3 is CASSEGQLHQPQHF. The CDR3, as DNA: TGTGCCAGCAGTGAAGGGCAACTACATCAGCCCCAGCATTTT.